This T cell receptor (beta chain) was identified during a study of cytomegalovirus exposure and HLA in healthy donors. General study findings and limits: With later analysis, a missense DCLRE1C variant became linked to TCR beta V- and J-gene trimming. The study labeled roughly 160 TCR beta chains cytomegalovirus-associated. The authors judged a highly shared variant cluster likely a sequencing artifact.

As for this clone: Its antigen is unknown.

The PCR used 60 Vbeta and 13 Jbeta primers. As processed by the authors: The authors later counted approximately 80 million unique TCR beta chains, about 11 million of them shared. Data came from immunoSEQ multiplex PCR; TCRdb stores just in-frame clones and leaves some out. V and J calls and clone size are those listed in that table; D and trimming were worked out from the DNA. The table includes some 200,000 clones, 81% detected once. Sequenced: PBMCs. The sequence was obtained from a man aged 45-60 years in good health and CMV-seronegative.

In DNA form, the CDR3 reads TGTGCCACCAGCAGAGGCGGTCCTACCCAAGGTTCACCCCTCCACTTT. This translates into CATSRGGPTQGSPLHF. The rearrangement links TRBV15 to TRBJ1-6; D remains ambiguous. The CDR3 is made up of 16 amino acids. The germline gives CDR1 LNHNV, CDR2 YYDKDF (reference sequence). Trimming removed 1 base from V and 9 bases from J, with 16 bases in between.